These T cell receptor beta chains were read from a single sample in a study of neurological immune-mediated disorders. TCRdb re-analysed the 5' RACE reads in MiXCR, keeping a single row per CDR3 protein. The table lists about 120,000 distinct CDR3 sequences, roughly 3.2% of them singletons. The sequenced material came from PBMCs. These receptors were obtained from a woman between 25 and 40 years old with multiple sclerosis. CDR3s include the opening cysteine and the closing phenylalanine or tryptophan. A D gene is named only where the DNA matches it firmly. Clone sizes are given selectively: once, few, many, or a class where the clone is expanded.

clone_size	v_call	d_call	j_call	cdr3_aa	cdr3_nt
many	TRBV6-5	TRBD1	TRBJ2-7	CASSTGTAITYEQYF	TGTGCCAGCAGTACCGGGACAGCCATAACCTACGAGCAGTACTTC
many	TRBV5-6	TRBD2	TRBJ2-1	CASSLVGRGREQFF	TGTGCCAGCAGCTTGGTTGGGAGGGGCCGGGAGCAGTTCTTC
many	TRBV12-3/TRBV12-4	.	TRBJ1-1	CASSTQGTEAFF	TGTGCCAGCAGTACTCAGGGCACTGAAGCTTTCTTT
many	TRBV12-3/TRBV12-4	.	TRBJ1-2	CASSLSGNYGYTF	TGTGCCAGCAGTTTAAGTGGGAACTATGGCTACACCTTC
.	TRBV7-8	.	TRBJ1-4	CASSSSGGLATNEKLFF	TGTGCCAGCAGCTCATCCGGGGGGCTAGCAACTAATGAAAAACTGTTTTTT
many	TRBV7-2	TRBD2	TRBJ2-7	CASSPTGLAGYEQYF	TGTGCCAGCAGCCCAACTGGGCTAGCGGGGTACGAGCAGTACTTC
many	TRBV27	.	TRBJ1-2	CASQAAGSNYGYTF	TGTGCCAGCCAGGCCGCGGGTTCGAACTATGGCTACACCTTC
many	TRBV20-1	TRBD1	TRBJ1-1	CSAGTTGQVTEAFF	TGCAGTGCAGGAACGACAGGGCAGGTCACTGAAGCTTTCTTT
many	TRBV7-2	TRBD2	TRBJ2-7	CASSPIAREGFYEQYF	TGTGCCAGCAGCCCTATCGCCCGGGAGGGCTTCTACGAGCAGTACTTC
many	TRBV6-5	.	TRBJ1-1	CASYRTPNTEAFF	TGTGCCAGCTATAGAACACCGAACACTGAAGCTTTCTTT
many	TRBV7-8	TRBD1	TRBJ1-5	CASSSQGARNNQPQHF	TGTGCCAGCAGCTCACAGGGGGCGCGGAACAATCAGCCCCAGCATTTT
many	TRBV4-3	.	TRBJ2-7	CASSQERAGSYEQYF	TGCGCCAGCAGCCAAGAAAGGGCAGGTTCCTACGAGCAGTACTTC
many	TRBV7-9	.	TRBJ1-1	CAEVNLPGTGGSEAFF	TGTGCCGAAGTCAATCTTCCCGGGACGGGAGGGTCCGAAGCTTTCTTT
few	TRBV7-2	.	TRBJ2-6	CASSDRPPGANVLTF	TGTGCCAGCAGCGACAGGCCCCCTGGGGCCAACGTCCTGACTTTC
many	TRBV5-1	.	TRBJ2-3	CASSVTVTDTQYF	TGCGCCAGCAGCGTAACGGTCACAGATACGCAGTATTTT
many	TRBV5-6	.	TRBJ2-7	CASSVLLGRGEQYF	TGTGCCAGCAGCGTACTCTTGGGGAGAGGTGAGCAGTACTTC
many	TRBV7-9	.	TRBJ1-1	CASSFITNEAFF	TGTGCCAGCAGCTTTATTACAAATGAAGCTTTCTTT
many	TRBV5-1	TRBD1	TRBJ1-5	CASSSTGRDQPQHF	TGCGCCAGCAGCTCGACAGGGAGGGATCAGCCCCAGCATTTT
many	TRBV20-1	.	TRBJ2-7	CSARRPPQYEQYF	TGCAGTGCTAGAAGGCCTCCTCAATACGAGCAGTACTTC
many	TRBV20-1	TRBD1	TRBJ1-1	CSARVKGTGLNTEAFF	TGCAGTGCTAGGGTAAAGGGGACAGGGCTGAACACTGAAGCTTTCTTT
many	TRBV3-1	.	TRBJ1-1	CASTAVGAAEAFF	TGTGCCAGCACTGCCGTGGGGGCAGCTGAAGCTTTCTTT
few	TRBV5-1	.	TRBJ2-7	CASSAGEVTHEQYF	TGCGCCAGCAGTGCGGGTGAAGTGACCCACGAGCAGTACTTC
few	TRBV5-1	TRBD2	TRBJ2-7	CASSFGLAGYEQYF	TGCGCCAGCAGCTTTGGACTAGCGGGTTACGAGCAGTACTTC
many	TRBV20-1	.	TRBJ1-1	CSARSVRGGTEAFF	TGCAGTGCTAGATCCGTCAGAGGGGGAACTGAAGCTTTCTTT
.	TRBV5-1	.	TRBJ2-7	CASNLTKSYEQYF	TGCGCCAGCAACTTGACCAAATCCTACGAGCAGTACTTC
.	TRBV4-1	.	TRBJ1-2	CASSRGSTNNYGYTF	TGCGCCAGCAGCCGAGGTTCGACTAATAACTATGGCTACACCTTC
many	TRBV6-6	.	TRBJ1-4	CASSNGPFNEKLFF	TGTGCCAGCAGCAACGGGCCTTTTAATGAAAAACTGTTTTTT
many	TRBV5-1	.	TRBJ1-2	CASSAGGSGGYTF	TGCGCCAGCAGCGCAGGAGGATCGGGTGGCTACACCTTC
many	TRBV5-1	.	TRBJ2-7	CASSLGRSYEQYF	TGCGCCAGCAGCTTGGGACGGTCCTACGAGCAGTACTTC
many	TRBV7-6	.	TRBJ1-1	CASTTGGTQTEAFF	TGTGCCAGCACCACCGGGGGCACCCAGACTGAAGCTTTCTTT
many	TRBV18	.	TRBJ1-3	CASSPGPGPGNTIYF	TGTGCCAGCTCACCAGGCCCCGGGCCTGGAAACACCATATATTTT
many	TRBV27	.	TRBJ1-1	CASSLKNLIGGTEAFF	TGTGCCAGCAGTTTAAAGAATTTGATAGGGGGCACTGAAGCTTTCTTT
.	TRBV5-1	TRBD1	TRBJ1-1	CASTRDRTMNTEAFF	TGCGCCAGCACCCGGGACAGAACGATGAACACTGAAGCTTTCTTT
many	TRBV20-1	TRBD2	TRBJ2-7	CSARLASGSFQGEQYF	TGCAGTGCTAGGCTTGCTAGCGGGAGTTTCCAGGGGGAGCAGTACTTC
many	TRBV2	.	TRBJ2-7	CASTEDSGAPSYEQYF	TGTGCCAGCACCGAGGACAGCGGGGCCCCCTCCTACGAGCAGTACTTC
many	TRBV5-1	.	TRBJ1-1	CASSLYSSEAFF	TGCGCCAGCAGCTTGTATAGCTCTGAAGCTTTCTTT
many	TRBV20-1	.	TRBJ2-5	CSARWGAETQYF	TGCAGTGCTAGATGGGGGGCGGAGACCCAGTACTTC